The next 8 T cell receptor beta chains were all read from a single sample in a study of T cell responses to AZD1222 COVID-19 vaccine listed by TCRdb under 2021. Libraries were prepared through the immunoSEQ multiplex PCR assay. Entries here come from immuneACCESS through TCRdb and include only in-frame sequences with V and J called. Some clones fail to appear in such tables; in the studies checked, an unresolved V gene covers under half of the shortfall, and the cause of the remainder is unknown. The sample table holds some 130,000 clones, of which more than 85% were seen once. The top ten clonotypes cover under 6.5% of the sample. In the paper's terms, the time point label means: baseline before first vaccination. Specimen: peripheral blood, collected on day 0 of AZD1222 vaccination. These receptors came from an adult in good health.

The CDR3 spells CASSVTSGNTGELFF. CDR3 DNA: TGTGCCAGCAGCGTAACTAGCGGAAACACCGGGGAGCTGTTTTTT. The chain joins TRBV9 to TRBJ2-2; 8 positions match TRBD2. V shed 1 base, J shed 2 bases, and the junction held 1 base outside the gene matches. CDR1 and CDR2 from the germline V gene are SGDLS and YYNGEE. This CDR3 region has 15 residues.

V is TRBV2 and J is TRBJ2-3; 11 positions match TRBD2. Germline CDR1 SNHLY, CDR2 FYNNEI. Trimming took 6 bases from V and 6 from J; bases not matched to a gene: 5. The CDR3 contains 14 residues. CDR3 sequence: CASRTGLAVDTQYF. The CDR3 DNA reads TGTGCCAGCAGAACGGGACTAGCGGTTGATACGCAGTATTTT. Full variable domain (missing parts from reference TRBV2 and TRBJ2-3): EPEVTQTPSHQVTQMGQEVILRCVPISNHLYFYWYRQILGQKVEFLVSFYNNEISEKSEIFDDQFSVERPDGSNFTLKIRSTKLEDSAMYFCASRTGLAVDTQYFGPGTRLTVL.

J is TRBJ1-1 and V is TRBV4-1, with D perhaps matching TRBD1 (5 bases). V shed 5 bases and J shed 1 base, with 14 bases lying between them. The length of the CDR3 is 15 residues. Germline CDR1 reads MGHRA; CDR2 reads YSYEKL. CDR3 residues: CASSAPRGENTEAFF. DNA of the CDR3: TGCGCCAGCAGCGCCCCCCGAGGGGAGAACACTGAAGCTTTCTTT.

The rearrangement links TRBV29-1 to TRBJ1-2; D uncertain. Germline values: CDR1 SQVTM, CDR2 ANQGSEA. V was clipped by 4 bases and J by 5 bases, with 11 bases between them. The CDR3 consists of 12 residues. CDR3 residues: CSVVAPEYGYTF. CDR3 DNA sequence: TGCAGCGTTGTAGCACCGGAATATGGCTACACCTTC. Variable domain in full (rest from reference TRBV29-1 and TRBJ1-2): SAVISQKPSRDICQRGTSLTIQCQVDSQVTMMFWYRQQPGQSLTLIATANQGSEATYESGFVIDKFPISRPNLTFSTLTVSNMSPEDSSIYLCSVVAPEYGYTFGSGTRLTVV.

This sequence joins TRBV29-1 and TRBJ2-2; D possibly corresponds to TRBD1 (6 bases). Germline lookup yields CDR1 SQVTM and CDR2 ANQGSEA. This CDR3 has 15 residues. Between the trimmed V and J ends, which lost 7 bases and 1 base, there was a span of 16 bases. The CDR3 here is CSAVGGIGNTGELFF. CDR3 in DNA: TGCAGCGCCGTAGGGGGAATTGGGAACACCGGGGAGCTGTTTTTT.

CDR3 amino acids: CASSLRRRAGAIGEYEQYF. CDR3 in DNA: TGCGCCAGCAGCTTGCGGAGGCGGGCAGGGGCTATTGGGGAGTACGAGCAGTACTTC. The chain is built from TRBV5-1 and TRBJ2-7; TRBD1 is a possible D gene (6 bases). Germline V gives CDR1 SGHRS, CDR2 YFSETQ. This CDR3 has 19 amino acids. V shed 1 base and J shed 4 bases, with 27 bases lying between them.

The rearrangement joins TRBV30 to TRBJ1-3; 7 bases agree with TRBD1. The CDR3 runs to 15 residues. J lost 3 bases, V lost 1 base, and 6 bases had no gene match. Germline CDR1 GTSNPN, CDR2 SVGIG (reference sequence). CDR3: CAWSGQGFFGNTIYF. As DNA, the CDR3 is TGTGCCTGGAGTGGACAGGGTTTTTTTGGAAACACCATATATTTT.

The gene calls are TRBV9 and TRBJ2-1, with 9 bases that match TRBD2. The CDR3 spans 16 residues. Germline CDR1 and CDR2: SGDLS and YYNGEE. V gave up 1 base and J gave up 8 bases; unmatched junction bases: 10. CDR3 in amino acids: CASSVRGAGGPHEQFF. CDR3 coding DNA: TGTGCCAGCAGCGTACGGGGTGCGGGAGGGCCACATGAGCAGTTCTTC.